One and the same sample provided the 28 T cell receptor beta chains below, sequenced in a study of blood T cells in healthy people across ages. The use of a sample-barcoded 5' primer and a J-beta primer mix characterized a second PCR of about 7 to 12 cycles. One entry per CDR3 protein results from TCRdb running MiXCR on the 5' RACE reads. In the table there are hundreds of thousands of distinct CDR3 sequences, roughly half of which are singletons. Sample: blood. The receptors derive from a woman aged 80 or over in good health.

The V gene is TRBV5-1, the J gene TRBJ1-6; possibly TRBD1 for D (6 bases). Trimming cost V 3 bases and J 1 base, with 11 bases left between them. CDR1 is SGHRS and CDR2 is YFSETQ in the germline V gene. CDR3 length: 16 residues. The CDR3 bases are TGCGCCAGCAGCTGGTTACAGGGTTCCTATAATTCACCCCTCCACTTT. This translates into CASSWLQGSYNSPLHF.

The CDR3 reads CSARDTPRSSYEQYF. CDR3 nucleotides: TGCAGTGCTAGAGATACCCCCCGTAGCTCCTACGAGCAGTACTTC. The chain uses TRBV20-1 and TRBJ2-7; no clear D gene. The CDR3 runs 15 residues. Germline CDR1 is DFQATT and CDR2 is SNEGSKA (reference sequence). With 0 bases removed from V and 0 bases from J, the gap between germline ends came to 12 bases.

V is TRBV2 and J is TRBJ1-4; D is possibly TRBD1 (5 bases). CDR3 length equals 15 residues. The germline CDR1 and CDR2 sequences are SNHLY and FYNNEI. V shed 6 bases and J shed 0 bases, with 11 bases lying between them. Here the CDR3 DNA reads TGTGCCAGCAGACGGGGCAGTGCAACTAATGAAAAACTGTTTTTT. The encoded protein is CASRRGSATNEKLFF.

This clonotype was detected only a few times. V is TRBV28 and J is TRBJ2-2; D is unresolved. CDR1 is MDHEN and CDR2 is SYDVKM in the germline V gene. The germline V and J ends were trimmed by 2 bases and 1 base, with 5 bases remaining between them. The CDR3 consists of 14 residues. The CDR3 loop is CASSLVRNTGELFF. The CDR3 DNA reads TGTGCCAGCAGTTTAGTCAGGAACACCGGGGAGCTGTTTTTT.

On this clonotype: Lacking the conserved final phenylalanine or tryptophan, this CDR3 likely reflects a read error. The CDR3 DNA reads TGTGCCAGCAGCTCCCCCCTCAAAGCCAATGAGCAGTTCTTA. It codes for CASSSPLKANEQFL. The chain joins TRBV11-2 to TRBJ2-1; D remains unclear. Germline V gene sequence: CDR1 SGHAT, CDR2 FQNNGV. The CDR3 runs to 14 residues. Trimming left V 4 bases short and J 6 bases short, with 13 bases between.

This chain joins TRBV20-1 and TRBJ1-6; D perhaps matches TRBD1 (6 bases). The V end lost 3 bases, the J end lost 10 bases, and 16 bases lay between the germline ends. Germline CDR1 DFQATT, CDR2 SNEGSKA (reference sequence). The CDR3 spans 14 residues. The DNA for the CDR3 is TGCAGTGCTAGGGCCGCCAGGGGATCCTCACCCCTCCACTTT. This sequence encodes CSARAARGSSPLHF.

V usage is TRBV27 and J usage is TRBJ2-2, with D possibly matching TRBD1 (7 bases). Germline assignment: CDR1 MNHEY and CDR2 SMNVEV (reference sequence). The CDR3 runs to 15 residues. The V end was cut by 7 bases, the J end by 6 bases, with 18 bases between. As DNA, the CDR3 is TGTGCCAGCAATCCTACCCAGGGGGGCTCCGGGGAGCTGTTTTTT. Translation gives CASNPTQGGSGELFF.

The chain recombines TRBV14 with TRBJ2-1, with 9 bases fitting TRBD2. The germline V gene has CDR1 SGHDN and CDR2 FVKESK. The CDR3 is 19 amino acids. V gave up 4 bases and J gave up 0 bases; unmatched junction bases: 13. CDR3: CASSRYSGSSPTSYNEQFF. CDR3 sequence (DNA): TGTGCCAGCAGCCGATATAGCGGGAGTTCCCCAACCTCCTACAATGAGCAGTTCTTC. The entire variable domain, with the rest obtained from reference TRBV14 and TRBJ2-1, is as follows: EAGVTQFPSHSVIEKGQTVTLRCDPISGHDNLYWYRRVMGKEIKFLLHFVKESKQDESGMPNNRFLAERTGGTYSTLKVQPAELEDSGVYFCASSRYSGSSPTSYNEQFFGPGTRLTVL.

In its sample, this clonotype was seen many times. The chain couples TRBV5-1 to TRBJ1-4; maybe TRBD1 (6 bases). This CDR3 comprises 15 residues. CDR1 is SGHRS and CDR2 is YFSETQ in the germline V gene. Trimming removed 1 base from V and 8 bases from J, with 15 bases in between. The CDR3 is CASSLSGGGSEKLFF. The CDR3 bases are TGCGCCAGCAGCTTGTCCGGGGGCGGAAGCGAAAAACTGTTTTTT.

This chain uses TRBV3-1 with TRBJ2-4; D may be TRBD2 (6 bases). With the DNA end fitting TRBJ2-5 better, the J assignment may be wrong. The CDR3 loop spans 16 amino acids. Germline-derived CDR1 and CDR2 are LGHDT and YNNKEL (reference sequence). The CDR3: CASSRPGTGGTKTQYF. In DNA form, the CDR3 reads TGTGCCAGCAGCCGCCCCGGGACTGGGGGTACGAAGACCCAGTACTTC.

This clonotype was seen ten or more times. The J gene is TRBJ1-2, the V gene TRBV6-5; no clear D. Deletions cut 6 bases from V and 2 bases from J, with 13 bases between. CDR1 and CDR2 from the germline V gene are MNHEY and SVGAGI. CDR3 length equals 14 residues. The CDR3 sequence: CASSRGRVNYGYTF. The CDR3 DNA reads TGTGCCAGCAGCCGCGGGAGGGTAAACTATGGCTACACCTTC.

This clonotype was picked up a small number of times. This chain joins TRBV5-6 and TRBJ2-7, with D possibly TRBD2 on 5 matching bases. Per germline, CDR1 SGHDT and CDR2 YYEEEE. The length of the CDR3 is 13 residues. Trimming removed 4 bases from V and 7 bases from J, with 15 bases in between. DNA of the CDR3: TGTGCCAGCAGCCCAGTAGGAGGCAATGAGCAGTACTTC. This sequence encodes CASSPVGGNEQYF.

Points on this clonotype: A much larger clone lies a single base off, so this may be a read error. CDR3 nucleotide sequence: TGTGCCAGCAGCCCGGGACAGGGAGACTACGAGCAGTTCTTC. Encoded protein: CASSPGQGDYEQFF. This chain joins TRBV3-1 and TRBJ2-1; TRBD1 matches at 9 bases. CDR3 length equals 14 residues. Germline values: CDR1 LGHDT, CDR2 YNNKEL (reference sequence). V was pared by 4 bases and J by 10 bases, with 8 bases of the junction left unmatched.

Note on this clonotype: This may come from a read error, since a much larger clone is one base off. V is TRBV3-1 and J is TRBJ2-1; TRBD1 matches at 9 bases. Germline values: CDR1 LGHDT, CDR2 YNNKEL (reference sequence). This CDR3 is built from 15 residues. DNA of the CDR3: TGTGTCAGCAGCCAAGTCCCGGGACAGGGCCATGAGCAGTTCTTC. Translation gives CVSSQVPGQGHEQFF.

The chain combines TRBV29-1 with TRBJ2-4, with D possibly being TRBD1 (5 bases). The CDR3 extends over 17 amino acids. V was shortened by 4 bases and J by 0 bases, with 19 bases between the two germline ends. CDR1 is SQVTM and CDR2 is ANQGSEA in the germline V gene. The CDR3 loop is CSVVRVMGQIAKNIQYF. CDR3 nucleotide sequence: TGCAGCGTTGTCCGGGTGATGGGGCAGATAGCCAAAAACATTCAGTACTTC.

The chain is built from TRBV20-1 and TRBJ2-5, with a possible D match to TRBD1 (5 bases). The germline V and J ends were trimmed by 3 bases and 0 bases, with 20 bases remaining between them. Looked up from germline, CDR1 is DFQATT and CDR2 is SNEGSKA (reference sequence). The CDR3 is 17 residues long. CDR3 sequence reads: CSARDDSRPYYQETQYF. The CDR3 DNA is TGCAGTGCTAGGGACGACAGCCGGCCTTATTACCAAGAGACCCAGTACTTC.

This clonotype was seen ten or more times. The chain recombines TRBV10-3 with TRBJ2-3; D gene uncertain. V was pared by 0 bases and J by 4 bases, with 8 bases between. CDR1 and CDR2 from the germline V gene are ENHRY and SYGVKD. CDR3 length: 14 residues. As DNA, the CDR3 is TGTGCCATCAGTGAGTCGGTTACCCCAGATACGCAGTATTTT. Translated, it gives CAISESVTPDTQYF.

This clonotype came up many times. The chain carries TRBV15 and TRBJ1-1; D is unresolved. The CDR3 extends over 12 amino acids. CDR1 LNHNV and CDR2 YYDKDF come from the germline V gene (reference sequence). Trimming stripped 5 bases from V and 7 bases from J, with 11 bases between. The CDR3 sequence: CATSVDTNEAFF. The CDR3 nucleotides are TGTGCCACCAGCGTAGACACGAATGAAGCTTTCTTT.

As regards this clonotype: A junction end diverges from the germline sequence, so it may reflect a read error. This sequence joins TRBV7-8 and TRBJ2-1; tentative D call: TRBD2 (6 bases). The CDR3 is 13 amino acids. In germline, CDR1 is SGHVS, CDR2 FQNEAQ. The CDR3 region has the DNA TGCGCCAGCAGCCCAACCGGGGGAGAGACCCAGTTCTTC. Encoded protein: CASSPTGGETQFF.

The CDR3 DNA follows: TGTGCCAGCAGCTTTCAGGAGATCTACGAGCAGTACTTC. This codes for CASSFQEIYEQYF. The chain carries TRBV7-9 and TRBJ2-7; no definite D call. Trimming stripped 3 bases from V and 3 bases from J, with 9 bases between. Germline V gives CDR1 SEHNR, CDR2 FQNEAQ (reference sequence). The CDR3 spans 13 residues.

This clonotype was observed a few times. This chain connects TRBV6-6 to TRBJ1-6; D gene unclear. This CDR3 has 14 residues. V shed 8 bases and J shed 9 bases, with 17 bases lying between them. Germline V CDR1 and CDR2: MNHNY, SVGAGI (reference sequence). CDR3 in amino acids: CASSPGPEGSPLHF. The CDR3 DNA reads TGTGCCAGCTCTCCGGGCCCCGAGGGTTCACCCCTCCACTTT.

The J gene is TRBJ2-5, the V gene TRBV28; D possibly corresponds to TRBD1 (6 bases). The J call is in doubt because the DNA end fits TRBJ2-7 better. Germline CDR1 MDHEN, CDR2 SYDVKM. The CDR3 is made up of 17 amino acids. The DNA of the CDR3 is TGTGCCAGCAGTCCTACCGGGGACACTATAATAACCTACGAGCAGTACTTC. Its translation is CASSPTGDTIITYEQYF.

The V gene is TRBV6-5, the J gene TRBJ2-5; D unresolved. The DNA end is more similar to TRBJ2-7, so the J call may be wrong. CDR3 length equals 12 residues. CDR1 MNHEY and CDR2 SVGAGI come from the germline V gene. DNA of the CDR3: TGTGCCAGCAGTTTTGCTGGCCACGAGCAGTACTTC. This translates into CASSFAGHEQYF.

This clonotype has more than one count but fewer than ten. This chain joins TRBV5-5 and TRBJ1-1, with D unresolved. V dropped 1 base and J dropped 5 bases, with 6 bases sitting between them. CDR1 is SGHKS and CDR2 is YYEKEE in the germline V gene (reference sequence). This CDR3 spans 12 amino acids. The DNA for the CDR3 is TGTGCCAGCAGCTTGTATGGGACTGAAGCTTTCTTT. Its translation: CASSLYGTEAFF.

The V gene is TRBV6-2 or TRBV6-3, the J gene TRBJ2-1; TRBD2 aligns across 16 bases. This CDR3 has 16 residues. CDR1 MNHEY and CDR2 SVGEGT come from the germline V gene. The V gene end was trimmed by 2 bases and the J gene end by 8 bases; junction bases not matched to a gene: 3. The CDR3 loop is CASSYLGLAGGYEQFF. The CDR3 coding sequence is TGTGCCAGCAGTTACCTGGGACTAGCGGGAGGGTATGAGCAGTTCTTC.

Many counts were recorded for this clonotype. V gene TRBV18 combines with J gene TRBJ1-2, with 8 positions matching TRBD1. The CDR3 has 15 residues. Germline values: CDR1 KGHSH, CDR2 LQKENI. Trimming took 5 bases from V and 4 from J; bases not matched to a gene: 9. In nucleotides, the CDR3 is TGTGCCAGCTCATCCAGGACAGGGAGTCCCTATGGCTACACCTTC. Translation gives CASSSRTGSPYGYTF. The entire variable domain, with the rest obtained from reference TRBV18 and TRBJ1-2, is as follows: NAGVMQNPRHLVRRRGQEARLRCSPMKGHSHVYWYRQLPEEGLKFMVYLQKENIIDESGMPKERFSAEFPKEGPSILRIQQVVRGDSAAYFCASSSRTGSPYGYTFGSGTRLTVV.

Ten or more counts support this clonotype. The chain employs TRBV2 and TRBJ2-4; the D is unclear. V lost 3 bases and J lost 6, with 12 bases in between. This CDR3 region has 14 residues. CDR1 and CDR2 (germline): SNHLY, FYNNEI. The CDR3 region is CASSDTMAANIQYF. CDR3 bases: TGTGCCAGCAGTGACACCATGGCAGCAAACATTCAGTACTTC.

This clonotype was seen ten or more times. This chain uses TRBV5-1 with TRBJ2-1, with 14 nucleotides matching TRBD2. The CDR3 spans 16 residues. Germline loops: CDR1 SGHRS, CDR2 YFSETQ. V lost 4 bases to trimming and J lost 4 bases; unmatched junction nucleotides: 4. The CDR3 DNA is TGCGCCAGCAGCCCTGGGACTAGCGGGGGTTACAATGAGCAGTTCTTC. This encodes CASSPGTSGGYNEQFF.